This TCR beta chain was retrieved from a study of T cells in Graves' hyperthyroidism and ophthalmopathy. Across the whole study: Peripheral blood was secured at the point of initial diagnosis, before any treatment.

For Graves' hyperthyroidism to be stable, ophthalmopathy could not progress within 18 months. Study-wide points: Most clonotypes expanded in the thyroid (above 0.001) were also present in blood.

This clonotype was recorded at least ten times. What it recognizes is unknown. RNA transcripts yielded amplified TCR beta CDR3 regions. TCR CDR3 regions were first amplified by RT-PCR with HTBI primers. TCRdb called the multiplex PCR reads again in MiXCR, with one record for every CDR3 protein. The sample lists around 620,000 distinct CDR3 sequences; around 15% were seen once. What was sequenced was blood. The clonotype originates from a woman in her twenties or thirties with Graves' hyperthyroidism.

CDR3 nucleotide sequence: TGTGCCAGCACCCTATACAGGGGACACACTGAAGCTTTCTTT. Translating gives CASTLYRGHTEAFF. J is TRBJ1-1 and V is TRBV27; 7 bases agree with TRBD1. Per germline, CDR1 MNHEY and CDR2 SMNVEV (reference sequence). The ends lost 7 bases at V and 3 bases at J; junction bases unmatched: 8. The CDR3 is made up of 14 amino acids.